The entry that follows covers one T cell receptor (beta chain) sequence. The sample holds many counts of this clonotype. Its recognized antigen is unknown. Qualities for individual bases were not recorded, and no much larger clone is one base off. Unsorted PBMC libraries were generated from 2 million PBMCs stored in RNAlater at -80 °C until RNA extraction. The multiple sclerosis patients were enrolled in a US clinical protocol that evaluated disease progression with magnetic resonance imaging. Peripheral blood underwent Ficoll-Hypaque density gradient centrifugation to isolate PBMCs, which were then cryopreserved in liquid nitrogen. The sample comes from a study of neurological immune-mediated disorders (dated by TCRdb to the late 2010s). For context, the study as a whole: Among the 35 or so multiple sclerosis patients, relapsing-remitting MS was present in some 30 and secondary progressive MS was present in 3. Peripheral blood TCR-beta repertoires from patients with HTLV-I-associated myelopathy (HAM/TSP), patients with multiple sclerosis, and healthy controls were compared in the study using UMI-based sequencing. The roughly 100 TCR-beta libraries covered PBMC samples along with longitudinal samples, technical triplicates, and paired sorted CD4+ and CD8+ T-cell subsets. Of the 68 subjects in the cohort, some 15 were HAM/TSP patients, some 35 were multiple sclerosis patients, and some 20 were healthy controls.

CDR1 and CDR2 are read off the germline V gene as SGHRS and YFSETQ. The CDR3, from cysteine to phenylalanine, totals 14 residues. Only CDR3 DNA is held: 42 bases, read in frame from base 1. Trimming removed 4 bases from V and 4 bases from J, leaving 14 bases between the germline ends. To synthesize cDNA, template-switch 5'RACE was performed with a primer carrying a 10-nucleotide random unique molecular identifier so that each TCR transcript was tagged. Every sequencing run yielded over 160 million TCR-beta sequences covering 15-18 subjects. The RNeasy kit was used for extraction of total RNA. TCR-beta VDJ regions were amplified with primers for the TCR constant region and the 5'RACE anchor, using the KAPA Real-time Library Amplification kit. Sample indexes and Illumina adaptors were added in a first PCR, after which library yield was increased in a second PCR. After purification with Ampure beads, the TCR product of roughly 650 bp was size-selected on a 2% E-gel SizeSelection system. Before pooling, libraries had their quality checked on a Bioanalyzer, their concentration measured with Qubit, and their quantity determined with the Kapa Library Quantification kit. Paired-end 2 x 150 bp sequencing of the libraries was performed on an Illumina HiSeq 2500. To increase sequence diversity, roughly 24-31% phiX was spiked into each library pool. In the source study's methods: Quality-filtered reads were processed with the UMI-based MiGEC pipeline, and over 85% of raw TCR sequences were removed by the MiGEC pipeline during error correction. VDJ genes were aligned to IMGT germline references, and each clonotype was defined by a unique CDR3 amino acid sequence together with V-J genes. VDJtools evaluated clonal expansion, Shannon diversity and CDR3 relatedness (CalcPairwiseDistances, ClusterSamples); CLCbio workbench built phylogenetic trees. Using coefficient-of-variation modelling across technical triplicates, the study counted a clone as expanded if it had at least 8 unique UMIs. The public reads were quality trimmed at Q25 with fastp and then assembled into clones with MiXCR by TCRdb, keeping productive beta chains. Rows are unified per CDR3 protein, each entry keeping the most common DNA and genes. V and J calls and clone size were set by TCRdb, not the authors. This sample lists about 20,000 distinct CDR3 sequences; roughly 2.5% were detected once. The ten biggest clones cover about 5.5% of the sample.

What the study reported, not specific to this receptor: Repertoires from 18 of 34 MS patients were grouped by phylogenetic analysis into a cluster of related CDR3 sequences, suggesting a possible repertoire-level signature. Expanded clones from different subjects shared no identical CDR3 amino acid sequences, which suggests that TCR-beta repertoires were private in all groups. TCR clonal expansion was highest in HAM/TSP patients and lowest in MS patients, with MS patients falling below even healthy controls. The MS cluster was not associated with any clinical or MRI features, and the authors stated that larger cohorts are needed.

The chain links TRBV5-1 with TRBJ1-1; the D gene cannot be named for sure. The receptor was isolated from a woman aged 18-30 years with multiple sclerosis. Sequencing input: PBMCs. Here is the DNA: TGCGCCAGCAGCGGGCGGGTCGATGTCACTGAAGCTTTCTTT. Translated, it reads CASSGRVDVTEAFF.